This TCR beta chain comes out of a study of OX40 agonist ivuxolimab in advanced cancers. Study-level findings and limits: The antigen specificity of the peripheral T cells (those that were expanded) was not determined.

A word on this clone: Its antigen is unidentified.

TCRdb's table, derived via immunoSEQ multiplex PCR, lists solely in-frame clones and lacks some. The sample consists of about 98,000 clones, around nine tenths of them appearing once. The CDR3 extends over 14 amino acids. Germline assignment: CDR1 LNHNV and CDR2 YYDKDF (reference sequence). V shed 0 bases and J shed 8 bases, with 13 bases lying between them. Source: CD4+ or CD8+ T cells sorted from blood, taken in a trial of the OX40 agonist ivuxolimab. This sequence was found in an adult with an advanced solid tumor such as melanoma, head and neck, liver or kidney cancer. The gene calls are TRBV15 and TRBJ1-2; D not resolved. The CDR3 here is CATSRDQDLGGYTF. As DNA, the CDR3 is TGTGCCACCAGCAGAGATCAAGACTTGGGGGGCTACACCTTC.